These 10 T cell receptor beta chains were all obtained from the same sample, sequenced in a study of blood T cells in healthy people across ages. For the second PCR, which ran for about 6 to 11 cycles, a sample-barcoded 5' primer and a J-beta primer mix were used. TCRdb re-analysed the 5' RACE reads in MiXCR, keeping a single row per CDR3 protein. The table lists around 1,000,000 distinct CDR3 sequences, 35% to 45% of them singletons. The specimen sequenced was blood. The receptors derive from a man between 18 and 29 years old in good health.

This clonotype has only a few counts. This chain links TRBV12-3 or TRBV12-4 with TRBJ2-1, with 13 nucleotides matching TRBD2. The CDR3 is 16 amino acids. V lost 6 bases, J lost 6 bases, and 8 bases stayed unmatched. The CDR3 nucleotides read TGTGCCAGCAGCTCCACGGGACTAGCGGGGACCAATGAGCAGTTCTTC. It encodes CASSSTGLAGTNEQFF.

This chain links TRBV10-3 with TRBJ2-5, with 7 bases lining up with TRBD1. The V gene's germline CDR1 is ENHRY and CDR2 SYGVKD. CDR3 size: 14 residues. Trimming removed 2 bases from V and 4 bases from J; junction bases left unmatched: 4. The CDR3, as DNA: TGTGCCATCAGTGAGGCGAGACAGGGAGAGACCCAGTACTTC. Amino acid sequence: CAISEARQGETQYF.

This clonotype turned up a few times. The chain links TRBV5-6 to TRBJ2-4; D gene unclear. Germline CDR1 and CDR2: SGHDT and YYEEEE. V lost 2 bases, J lost 0 bases, and 15 bases lay in between. The CDR3 totals 17 residues. Written as DNA, the CDR3 is TGTGCCAGCAGCTTCCAAACTAAGAGATTAGCCAAAAACATTCAGTACTTC. Amino acids: CASSFQTKRLAKNIQYF.

This clonotype was counted between two and nine times. The chain recombines TRBV3-1 with TRBJ1-2; 7 nucleotides match TRBD1. CDR1 is LGHDT, CDR2 YNNKEL, per germline (reference sequence). The CDR3 extends over 15 amino acids. V was pared by 2 bases and J by 4 bases, with 7 bases of the junction left unmatched. The chain's CDR3 is CASSQKGGLGYGYTF. The CDR3 bases are TGTGCCAGCAGCCAAAAAGGGGGCTTAGGCTATGGCTACACCTTC.

There are a few counts of this clonotype. This chain joins TRBV10-3 and TRBJ1-2, with D maybe TRBD1 (6 bases). Germline-derived CDR1 and CDR2 are ENHRY and SYGVKD. The CDR3 consists of 14 residues. The germline V and J ends were trimmed by 5 bases and 4 bases, with 14 bases remaining between them. The DNA for the CDR3 is TGTGCCATCAGTACACAGGGACCTGGCTATGGCTACACCTTC. It encodes CAISTQGPGYGYTF.

This rearrangement joins TRBV20-1 to TRBJ1-1; no clear D. Germline V gene data show CDR1 as DFQATT and CDR2 as SNEGSKA (reference sequence). V was shortened by 3 bases and J by 0 bases, with 11 bases between the two germline ends. The CDR3 consists of 14 residues. The CDR3 region is CSARGKLLNTEAFF. The DNA of the CDR3 is TGCAGTGCTAGGGGGAAATTATTGAACACTGAAGCTTTCTTT.

This clonotype was counted a few times. The chain carries TRBV7-8 and TRBJ2-5, with D possibly being TRBD2 (5 bases). CDR1 and CDR2 from the germline V gene are SGHVS and FQNEAQ. CDR3 length: 15 amino acids. Between the trimmed V and J ends, which lost 0 bases and 2 bases, there was a span of 10 bases. As DNA, the CDR3 is TGTGCCAGCAGCTTAGCCGACGGGATACAAGAGACCCAGTACTTC. Protein: CASSLADGIQETQYF.

This CDR3 reads CASSPLDRGYGYTF. In DNA, the CDR3 is TGCGCCAGCAGCCCTCTCGACAGGGGCTATGGCTACACCTTC. The chain carries TRBV4-3 and TRBJ1-2, with 8 bases aligning to TRBD1. V dropped 4 bases and J dropped 4; count of bases not matched to a gene: 5. Germline V lookup: CDR1 LGHNA, CDR2 YSLEER. The CDR3 consists of 14 residues.

The V call is TRBV20-1, the J call TRBJ2-5; D is possibly TRBD1 (6 bases). Germline V gene data show CDR1 as DFQATT and CDR2 as SNEGSKA (reference sequence). With 5 bases removed from V and 11 bases from J, the gap between germline ends came to 21 bases. This CDR3 comprises 13 residues. The CDR3 spells CSAQWGPANEQYF. CDR3 DNA: TGCAGTGCTCAGTGGGGGCCTGCTAATGAGCAGTACTTC.

With respect to this clonotype: A junction end diverges from the germline sequence, so it may reflect a read error. V and J are TRBV7-9 and TRBJ1-1; D ambiguous. The CDR3 consists of 13 residues. CDR1 SEHNR and CDR2 FQNEAQ come from the germline V gene (reference sequence). CDR3 sequence: CAGSLAVNTEAFF. In DNA, the CDR3 is TGTGCCGGCAGCTTAGCTGTTAACACTGAAGCTTTCTTT.